The next 24 T cell receptor beta chains were all read from a single sample in a study of regulatory T cells in long-lasting Graves disease. Time point defined: persistent/refractory GD, antithyroid drugs over 5 years with positive TRAb. PBMCs were the source of the RNA used for TCR sequencing. Arm-PCR with iRepertoire HTBI primers amplified the CDR3 regions for these TCR beta libraries. TCRdb redid the calling of the multiplex PCR reads with MiXCR, one entry per CDR3 protein. Of roughly 500,000 distinct CDR3 sequences detected, roughly 21% appear once; the ten largest clones hold around 7%. The material sequenced was peripheral blood mononuclear cells (PBMCs), taken when the disease was refractory, from a patient treated with antithyroid drugs. The source is a female donor with Graves disease.

This clonotype has more than one count but fewer than ten. The rearrangement joins TRBV10-3 to TRBJ2-2; 8 bases match TRBD1. The length of the CDR3 is 15 residues. J gave up 1 base and V 7 bases, and 5 bases lay outside the gene matches. Germline V lookup: CDR1 ENHRY, CDR2 SYGVKD. CDR3 DNA: TGTGCCATCAAGTCGGGACAGGAGAACACCGGGGAGCTGTTTTTT. This translates into CAIKSGQENTGELFF.

Ten or more counts support this clonotype. V is TRBV28 and J is TRBJ1-6; D unclear. The CDR3 is 14 residues long. Germline V gives CDR1 MDHEN, CDR2 SYDVKM. V dropped 6 bases and J dropped 3 bases, with 9 bases sitting between them. The CDR3 region is CASRRHIYNSPLHF. As DNA, the CDR3 is TGTGCCAGCAGGAGACATATCTATAATTCACCCCTCCACTTT.

This clonotype was counted only a few times. The CDR3 loop reads CASSLGGRSDQPQHF. The CDR3 coding sequence is TGCGCCAGCAGCTTGGGCGGCAGATCAGATCAGCCCCAGCATTTT. This rearrangement joins TRBV5-1 to TRBJ1-5; D not certain. Germline V gene sequence: CDR1 SGHRS, CDR2 YFSETQ. V was pared by 0 bases and J by 5 bases, with 12 bases between. The CDR3 extends over 15 amino acids.

V usage is TRBV3-1 and J usage is TRBJ2-7; 8 bases line up with TRBD2. J was trimmed by 2 bases and V by 3 bases; bases with no gene match: 6. Germline V gene sequence: CDR1 LGHDT, CDR2 YNNKEL (reference sequence). This CDR3 spans 15 amino acids. CDR3 bases: TGTGCCAGCAGCCACGGTACTAGCGGAGCCTACGAGCAGTACTTC. This translates into CASSHGTSGAYEQYF.

This clonotype was counted ten times or more. This chain joins TRBV14 and TRBJ1-1; D remains ambiguous. The V end was cut by 1 base, the J end by 1 base, with 10 bases between. CDR1 SGHDN and CDR2 FVKESK come from the germline V gene. This CDR3 comprises 15 residues. The CDR3 sequence is CASSQAQSENTEAFF. CDR3 DNA: TGTGCCAGCAGCCAAGCCCAATCGGAGAACACTGAAGCTTTCTTT.

The chain links TRBV29-1 to TRBJ2-7; D remains unclear. Trimming shortened V by 1 base and J by 5 bases, and 9 bases separated the two germline ends. The CDR3 length is 12 residues. The germline V gene encodes CDR1 SQVTM and CDR2 ANQGSEA. The CDR3 sequence is CSVEGPTDEQYF. The DNA for the CDR3 is TGCAGCGTTGAAGGCCCCACCGACGAGCAGTACTTC.

The V gene is TRBV7-9, the J gene TRBJ1-2, with D possibly matching TRBD1 (5 bases). This CDR3 comprises 15 residues. CDR1 and CDR2 (germline): SEHNR, FQNEAQ (reference sequence). V was cut by 1 base and J by 4 bases, with 13 bases left in between. DNA of the CDR3: TGTGCCAGCAGCTTAGAGGAGGCAGGGACCTATGGCTACACCTTC. Protein product: CASSLEEAGTYGYTF.

This clonotype was detected a few times. J is TRBJ2-7 and V is TRBV7-9; D might be TRBD2 (5 bases). V was clipped by 7 bases and J by 6 bases, with 13 bases between them. Germline CDR1 and CDR2: SEHNR and FQNEAQ (reference sequence). The CDR3 runs to 12 residues. The CDR3 reads CASNTGSAEQYF. The CDR3 DNA is TGTGCCAGCAACACGGGGTCGGCCGAGCAGTACTTC.

The gene calls are TRBV7-2 and TRBJ2-5, with D possibly being TRBD2 (6 bases). The V gene's germline CDR1 is SGHTA and CDR2 FQGNSA. This CDR3 contains 19 residues. V was clipped by 1 base and J by 2 bases, with 23 bases between them. As DNA, the CDR3 is TGTGCCAGCAGCTTAGTACCCCGGTCGGCTAGCGACTTACAAGAGACCCAGTACTTC. Translation gives CASSLVPRSASDLQETQYF.

This clonotype was recorded many times. The V call is TRBV20-1, the J call TRBJ2-5, with D perhaps TRBD1 (6 bases). This CDR3 has 13 residues. V lost 5 bases and J 2 bases, leaving 12 bases between the germline ends. Germline values: CDR1 DFQATT, CDR2 SNEGSKA (reference sequence). The CDR3 DNA reads TGCAGTGCTGAGCCGACAGGTCAAGAGACCCAGTACTTC. The encoded protein is CSAEPTGQETQYF.

This clonotype was seen repeatedly, ten times or more. J is TRBJ2-4 and V is TRBV20-1, with 7 nucleotides matching TRBD2. Germline loops: CDR1 DFQATT, CDR2 SNEGSKA (reference sequence). Germline trimming cut 3 bases from V and 3 bases from J; bases unmatched to any gene: 5. The CDR3 totals 14 residues. CDR3 residues: CSARSWEGKNIQYF. Written as DNA, the CDR3 is TGCAGTGCTAGGTCGTGGGAGGGCAAAAACATTCAGTACTTC.

The V gene is TRBV12-3 or TRBV12-4, the J gene TRBJ2-2; D is perhaps TRBD2 (5 bases). The CDR3 is 18 amino acids. Deletions cut 2 bases from V and 0 bases from J, with 16 bases between. CDR3: CASSLKRWPGTNTGELFF. The DNA of the CDR3 is TGTGCCAGCAGTTTAAAGCGGTGGCCAGGAACGAACACCGGGGAGCTGTTTTTT.

The rearrangement uses TRBV19 and TRBJ1-5; TRBD1 is a possible D gene (6 bases). Per germline, CDR1 LNHDA and CDR2 SQIVND (reference sequence). With 1 base removed from V and 4 bases from J, the gap between germline ends came to 11 bases. The CDR3 totals 15 residues. Written as DNA, the CDR3 is TGTGCCAGTAGTATAGCCCCAGGGGAGAATCAGCCCCAGCATTTT. Its protein product is CASSIAPGENQPQHF.

This clonotype was seen repeatedly, ten times or more. The V and J genes are TRBV6-1 and TRBJ1-5; D not resolved. The CDR3 has 14 residues. The V and J ends lost 2 bases and 11 bases respectively, with 16 bases between them. The germline V gene encodes CDR1 MNHNS and CDR2 SASEGT. Here the CDR3 DNA reads TGTGCCAGCAGTGAAACCCGGTCCCAAACGGCCCAGCATTTT. Amino acids: CASSETRSQTAQHF.

This clonotype was detected only a few times. A single base separates this from a much larger clone, so it may be a read error. This sequence joins TRBV28 and TRBJ2-5; the D gene is possibly TRBD2 (5 bases). The V end was cut by 7 bases, the J end by 0 bases, with 15 bases between. CDR1 and CDR2 from the germline V gene are MDHEN and SYDVKM. This CDR3 spans 15 amino acids. The CDR3 nucleotides read TGTGCCAGCACCTCGACTAACGCTCACCAAGAGACCCAGTACTTC. Encoded protein: CASTSTNAHQETQYF.

This chain uses TRBV11-2 with TRBJ2-5; TRBD1 might be the D (6 bases). The length of the CDR3 is 14 residues. In germline, CDR1 is SGHAT, CDR2 FQNNGV. Trimming left V 3 bases short and J 1 base short, with 9 bases between. CDR3 loop: CASSFWTAQETQYF. CDR3 nucleotides: TGTGCCAGCAGCTTCTGGACAGCCCAAGAGACCCAGTACTTC.

This rearrangement joins TRBV7-2 to TRBJ2-7, with TRBD1 as a possible D gene (7 bases). V shed 4 bases and J shed 0 bases, with 16 bases lying between them. CDR1 and CDR2 from the germline V gene are SGHTA and FQGNSA. The CDR3 is 16 amino acids. The DNA for the CDR3 is TGTGCCAGCAGCTCTATCATGCGGGACAGCTCCTACGAGCAGTACTTC. It codes for CASSSIMRDSSYEQYF.

This clonotype was found many times. V and J are TRBV6-1 and TRBJ2-5; perhaps D is TRBD1 or TRBD2 (5 bases each). V dropped 6 bases and J dropped 4 bases, with 15 bases sitting between them. Germline V lookup: CDR1 MNHNS, CDR2 SASEGT. The CDR3 is made up of 14 amino acids. CDR3 DNA: TGTGCCAGCAGAACCGGGACCCCACCAGAGACCCAGTACTTC. This translates into CASRTGTPPETQYF.

This clonotype has ten or more counts. The chain employs TRBV13 and TRBJ1-2; TRBD1 might be the D (5 bases). Germline loops: CDR1 PRHDT, CDR2 FYEKMQ (reference sequence). This CDR3 is 14 amino acids long. Trimming shortened V by 8 bases and J by 0 bases, and 13 bases separated the two germline ends. The CDR3 sequence: CASSAGGANYGYTF. The CDR3, as DNA: TGTGCCAGCTCAGCCGGGGGTGCTAACTATGGCTACACCTTC.

This clonotype was recorded a few times. The V call is TRBV9, the J call TRBJ2-5; D perhaps matches TRBD1 (5 bases). Per germline, CDR1 SGDLS and CDR2 YYNGEE. The CDR3 spans 14 residues. V was clipped by 1 base and J by 5 bases, with 12 bases between them. The CDR3 sequence: CASSVSPGMETQYF. In nucleotides, the CDR3 is TGTGCCAGCAGCGTAAGTCCAGGGATGGAGACCCAGTACTTC. Based on the CDR3 plus reference TRBV9 and TRBJ2-5, the full variable domain is DSGVTQTPKHLITATGQRVTLRCSPRSGDLSVYWYQQSLDQGLQFLIQYYNGEERAKGNILERFSAQQFPDLHSELNLSSLELGDSALYFCASSVSPGMETQYFGPGTRLLVL.

This clonotype was seen a few times. The CDR3 DNA sequence: TGCGCCAGCAGCCTGGGACAGGGTATAACTGAAGCTTTCTTT. This translates into CASSLGQGITEAFF. This sequence joins TRBV5-1 and TRBJ1-1, with 9 bases identical to TRBD1. Per the germline V gene, CDR1 is SGHRS and CDR2 is YFSETQ. The length of the CDR3 is 14 residues. Trimming cost V 4 bases and J 5 bases; bases outside gene matches: 6.

This clonotype was counted many times. This chain joins TRBV20-1 and TRBJ2-7, with a tentative D call TRBD2 (6 bases). Germline CDR1 and CDR2: DFQATT and SNEGSKA (reference sequence). V was pared by 2 bases and J by 5 bases, with 13 bases between. The CDR3 extends over 13 amino acids. As DNA, the CDR3 is TGCAGTGCTAGACCACACCCGGGGGACGAGCAGTACTTC. Protein sequence: CSARPHPGDEQYF.

Ten or more counts support this clonotype. V gene TRBV28 combines with J gene TRBJ1-5; 10 bases are shared with TRBD1. The germline V gene has CDR1 MDHEN and CDR2 SYDVKM. The CDR3 contains 15 residues. The V gene end was trimmed by 6 bases and the J gene end by 6 bases; junction bases not matched to a gene: 8. The CDR3 sequence: CASRPRDRGGQPQHF. The CDR3 DNA sequence: TGTGCCAGCAGGCCCCGGGACAGGGGAGGTCAGCCCCAGCATTTT.

The chain has TRBV19 and TRBJ2-2; no reliable D call. CDR3 size: 15 residues. Trimming removed 8 bases from V and 4 bases from J, with 17 bases in between. Germline CDR1 LNHDA, CDR2 SQIVND (reference sequence). For the CDR3, the DNA is TGTGCCAGTGAATTTGGGCCTTTTGGCACCGGGGAGCTGTTTTTT. Translation gives CASEFGPFGTGELFF.